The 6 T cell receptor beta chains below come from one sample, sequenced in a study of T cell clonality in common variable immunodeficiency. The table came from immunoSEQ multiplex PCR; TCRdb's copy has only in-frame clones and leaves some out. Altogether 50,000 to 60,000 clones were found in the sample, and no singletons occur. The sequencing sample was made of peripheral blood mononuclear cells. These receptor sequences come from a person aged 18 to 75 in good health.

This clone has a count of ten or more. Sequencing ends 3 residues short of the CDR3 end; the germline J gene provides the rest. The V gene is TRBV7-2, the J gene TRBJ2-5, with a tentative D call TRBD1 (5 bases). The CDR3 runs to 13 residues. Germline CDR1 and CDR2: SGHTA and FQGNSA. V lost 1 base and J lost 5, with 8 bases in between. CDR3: CASSLEYRETQYF. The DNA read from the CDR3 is TGTGCCAGCAGCTTAGAATACAGGGAGACC.

The CDR3: CASSPTGGAYNDYTF. The CDR3 DNA, read in part, is TGTGCCAGCAGCCCAACGGGGGGGGCCTACAATGAC. The rearrangement links TRBV7-3 to TRBJ1-2; D is perhaps TRBD1 (6 bases). The sequenced fragment ends 3 residues before the CDR3 boundary, so the rest is inferred from the germline J gene. Germline loops: CDR1 SGHTA, CDR2 FQGTGA. The CDR3 length is 15 residues.

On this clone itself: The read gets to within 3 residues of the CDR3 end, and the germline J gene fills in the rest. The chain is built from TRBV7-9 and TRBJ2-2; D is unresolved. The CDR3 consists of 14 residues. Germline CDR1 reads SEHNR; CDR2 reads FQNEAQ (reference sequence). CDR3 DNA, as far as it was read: TGTGCCAGCAGGAGTCGAGGTGGGCATGAAAAG. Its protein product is CASRSRGGHEK. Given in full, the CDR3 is CASRSRGGHEKLFF.

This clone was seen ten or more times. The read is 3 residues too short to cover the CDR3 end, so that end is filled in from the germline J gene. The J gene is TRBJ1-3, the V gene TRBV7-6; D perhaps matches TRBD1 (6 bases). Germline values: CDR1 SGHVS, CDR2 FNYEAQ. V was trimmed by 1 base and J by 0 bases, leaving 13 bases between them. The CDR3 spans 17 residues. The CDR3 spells CASSLEAARGSGNTIYF. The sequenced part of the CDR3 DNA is TGTGCCAGCAGCTTAGAGGCGGCCAGGGGCTCTGGAAACACC.

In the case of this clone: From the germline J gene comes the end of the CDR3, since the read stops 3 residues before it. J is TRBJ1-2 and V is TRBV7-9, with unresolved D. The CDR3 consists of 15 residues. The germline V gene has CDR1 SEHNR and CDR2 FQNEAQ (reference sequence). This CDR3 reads CASSSAGGVRDDYTF. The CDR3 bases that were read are TGTGCCAGCAGCTCTGCGGGCGGGGTGAGGGATGAC.

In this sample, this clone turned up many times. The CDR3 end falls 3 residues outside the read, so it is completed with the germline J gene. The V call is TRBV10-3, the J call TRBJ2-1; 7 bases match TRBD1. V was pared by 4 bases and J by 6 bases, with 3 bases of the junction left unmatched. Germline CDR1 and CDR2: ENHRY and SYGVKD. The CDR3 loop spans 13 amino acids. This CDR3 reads CAISGDSFNEQFF. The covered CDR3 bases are TGTGCCATCAGTGGGGACAGCTTCAATGAG.